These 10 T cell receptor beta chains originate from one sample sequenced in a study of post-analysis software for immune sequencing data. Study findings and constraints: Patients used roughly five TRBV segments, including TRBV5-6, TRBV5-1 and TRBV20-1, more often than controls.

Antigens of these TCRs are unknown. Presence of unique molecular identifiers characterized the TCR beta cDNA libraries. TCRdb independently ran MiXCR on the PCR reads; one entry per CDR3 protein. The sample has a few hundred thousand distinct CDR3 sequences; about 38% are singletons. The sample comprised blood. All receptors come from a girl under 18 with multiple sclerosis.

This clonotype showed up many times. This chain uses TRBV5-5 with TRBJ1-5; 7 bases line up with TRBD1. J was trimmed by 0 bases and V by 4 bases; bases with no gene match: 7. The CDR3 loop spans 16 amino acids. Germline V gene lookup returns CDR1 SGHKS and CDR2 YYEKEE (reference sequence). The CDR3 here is CASSRTGSYSNQPQHF. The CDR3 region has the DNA TGTGCCAGCAGCCGGACAGGCTCCTATAGCAATCAGCCCCAGCATTTT.

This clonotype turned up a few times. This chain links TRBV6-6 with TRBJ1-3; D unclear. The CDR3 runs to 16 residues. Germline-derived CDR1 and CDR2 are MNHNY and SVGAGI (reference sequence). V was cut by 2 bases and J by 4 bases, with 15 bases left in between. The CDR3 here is CASSYGGNSAGNTIYF. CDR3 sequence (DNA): TGTGCCAGCAGTTACGGTGGGAATTCGGCCGGAAACACCATATATTTT.

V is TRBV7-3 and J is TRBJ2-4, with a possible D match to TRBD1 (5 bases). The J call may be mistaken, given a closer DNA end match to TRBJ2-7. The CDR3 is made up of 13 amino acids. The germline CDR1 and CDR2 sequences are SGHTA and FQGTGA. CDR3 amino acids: CASSSAGSDEQYF. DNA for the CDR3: TGTGCCAGCAGCTCGGCAGGGTCAGACGAGCAGTACTTC.

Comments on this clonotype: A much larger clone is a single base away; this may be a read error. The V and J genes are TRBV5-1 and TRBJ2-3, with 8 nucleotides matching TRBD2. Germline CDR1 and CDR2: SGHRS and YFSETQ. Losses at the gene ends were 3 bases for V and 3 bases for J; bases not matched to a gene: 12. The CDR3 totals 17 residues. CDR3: CASSSAQGAGVTDTQYF. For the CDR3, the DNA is TGCGCCAGCAGCTCGGCCCAGGGAGCGGGAGTAACAGATACGCAGTATTTT.

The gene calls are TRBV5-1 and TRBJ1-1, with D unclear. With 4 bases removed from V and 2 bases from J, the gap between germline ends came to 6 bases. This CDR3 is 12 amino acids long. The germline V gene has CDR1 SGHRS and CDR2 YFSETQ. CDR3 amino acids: CASSDDNTEAFF. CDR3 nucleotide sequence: TGCGCCAGCAGCGACGACAACACTGAAGCTTTCTTT. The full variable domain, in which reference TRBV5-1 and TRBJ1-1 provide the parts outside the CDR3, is KAGVTQTPRYLIKTRGQQVTLSCSPISGHRSVSWYQQTPGQGLQFLFEYFSETQRNKGNFPGRFSGRQFSNSRSEMNVSTLELGDSALYLCASSDDNTEAFFGQGTRLTVV.

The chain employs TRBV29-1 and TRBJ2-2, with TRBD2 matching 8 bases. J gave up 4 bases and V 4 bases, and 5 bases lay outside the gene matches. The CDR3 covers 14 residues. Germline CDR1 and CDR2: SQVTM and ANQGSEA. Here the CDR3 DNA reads TGCAGCGTTGCGTACCTAGCGGGCACCGGGGAGCTGTTTTTT. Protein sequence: CSVAYLAGTGELFF.

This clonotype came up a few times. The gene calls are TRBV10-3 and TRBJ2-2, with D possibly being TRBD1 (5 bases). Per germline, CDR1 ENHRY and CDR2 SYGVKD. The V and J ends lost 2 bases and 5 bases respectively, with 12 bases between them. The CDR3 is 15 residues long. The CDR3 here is CAISETAGQTGELFF. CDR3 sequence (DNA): TGTGCCATCAGTGAGACCGCAGGGCAAACCGGGGAGCTGTTTTTT.

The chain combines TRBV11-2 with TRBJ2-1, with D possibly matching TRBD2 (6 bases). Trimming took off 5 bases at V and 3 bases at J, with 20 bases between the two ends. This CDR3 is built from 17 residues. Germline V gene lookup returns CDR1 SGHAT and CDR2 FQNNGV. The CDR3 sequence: CASSLQVTRADYNEQFF. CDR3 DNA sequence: TGTGCCAGCAGCCTACAGGTGACTAGGGCCGACTACAATGAGCAGTTCTTC.

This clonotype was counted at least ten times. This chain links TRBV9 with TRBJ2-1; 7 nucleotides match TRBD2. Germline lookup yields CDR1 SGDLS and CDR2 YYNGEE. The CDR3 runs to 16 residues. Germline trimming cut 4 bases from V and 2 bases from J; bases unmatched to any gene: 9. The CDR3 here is CASSPPTAGPYNEQFF. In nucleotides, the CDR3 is TGTGCCAGCAGCCCCCCCACAGCGGGGCCCTACAATGAGCAGTTCTTC.

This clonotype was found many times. CDR3 sequence reads: CASSPPRAGFTGETQYF. Written as DNA, the CDR3 is TGTGCCAGCAGCCCTCCCAGGGCGGGCTTCACGGGAGAGACCCAGTACTTC. This chain links TRBV7-2 with TRBJ2-5, with D perhaps being TRBD1 or TRBD2 (5 bases each). V was trimmed by 5 bases and J by 4 bases, leaving 23 bases between them. Germline V gives CDR1 SGHTA, CDR2 FQGNSA. The CDR3 runs 17 residues.